This entry lists 3 T cell receptor beta chains sequenced from one sample in a study of cytomegalovirus exposure and HLA in healthy donors (dated 2017 in TCRdb). The library was made by the immunoSEQ multiplex PCR assay. For the multiplex PCR, a mixture combining 60 forward primers for TCR Vbeta segments and 13 reverse primers for TCR Jbeta segments was used. TCRdb provides this immuneACCESS table in a form limited to in-frame rearrangements. Some clones are lacking; in checked studies, under half of them reflect an unresolved V gene, and why the rest are absent is not known. In all, the sample holds about 120,000 clones, and about 75% of those were seen once. In total, the top ten clones hold 30% of the sample. Sequencing was done on a sample of PBMCs. These receptors were obtained from a man in his sixties in good health and CMV-seropositive.

The chain couples TRBV11-2 to TRBJ1-5; D is ambiguous. Germline V gene sequence: CDR1 SGHAT, CDR2 FQNNGV. Deletions cut 2 bases from V and 0 bases from J, with 11 bases between. This CDR3 has 16 amino acids. In DNA, the CDR3 is TGTGCCAGCAGCTTATCCCCCAGTTATAGCAATCAGCCCCAGCATTTT. This gives the protein CASSLSPSYSNQPQHF.

The chain has TRBV9 and TRBJ1-2, with no clear D. The CDR3 contains 15 residues. Germline CDR1 reads SGDLS; CDR2 reads YYNGEE. Trimming took 0 bases from V and 6 from J, leaving 15 bases between them. The CDR3 spells CASSVGERSLDGYTF. CDR3 nucleotides: TGTGCCAGCAGCGTAGGAGAGAGGTCGCTGGATGGCTACACCTTC.

A single count supports this clone. V usage is TRBV19 and J usage is TRBJ2-3; D is ambiguous. CDR3 size: 15 residues. V lost 0 bases and J 3 bases, leaving 10 bases between the germline ends. Germline CDR1 reads LNHDA; CDR2 reads SQIVND (reference sequence). The CDR3 nucleotides read TGTGCCAGTAGTATAGATTTATCCGTTACAGATACGCAGTATTTT. As protein: CASSIDLSVTDTQYF.